The count of the clone carrying this TCR beta chain is one. No antigen is known for it. The sample comes from a study of STAT5B mutations in CD4+ large granular lymphocyte leukemia. Findings and limits, study-wide: Top patient clones used TRBV06 genes more often: 8/27 versus 2/35 in controls.

The trim removed 4 bases at V and 7 bases at J, leaving 13 bases unmatched. CDR3 length: 15 residues. CDR1 and CDR2 (germline): SGDLS, YYNGEE. This was a survey-level run. Produced via immunoSEQ multiplex PCR; TCRdb's table is partial and in-frame only. The sample lists under 35,000 clones, about 88% occurring once. This sequence was found in a human donor in good health. The material sequenced was CD4+ T cells from blood buffy coats. The rearrangement uses TRBV9 and TRBJ1-2; TRBD1 matches at 7 bases. In nucleotides, the CDR3 is TGTGCCAGCAGCATTTCGACAGGGCAGCAAGGTGGCTACACCTTC. Its translation is CASSISTGQQGGYTF.